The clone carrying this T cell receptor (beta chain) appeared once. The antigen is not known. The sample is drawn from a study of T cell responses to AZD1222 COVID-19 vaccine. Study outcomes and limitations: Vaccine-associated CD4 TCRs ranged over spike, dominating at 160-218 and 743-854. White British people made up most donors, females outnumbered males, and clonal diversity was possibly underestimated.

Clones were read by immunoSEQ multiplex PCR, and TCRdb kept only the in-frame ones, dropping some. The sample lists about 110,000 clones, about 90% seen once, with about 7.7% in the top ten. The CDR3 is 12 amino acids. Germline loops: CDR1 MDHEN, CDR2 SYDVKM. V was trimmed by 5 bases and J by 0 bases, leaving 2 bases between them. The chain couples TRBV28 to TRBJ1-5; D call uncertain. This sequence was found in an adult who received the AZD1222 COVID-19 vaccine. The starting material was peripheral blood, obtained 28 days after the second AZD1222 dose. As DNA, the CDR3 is TGTGCCAGCAGTCCTAGCAATCAGCCCCAGCATTTT. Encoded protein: CASSPSNQPQHF. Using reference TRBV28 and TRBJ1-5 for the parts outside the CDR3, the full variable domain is DVKVTQSSRYLVKRTGEKVFLECVQDMDHENMFWYRQDPGLGLRLIYFSYDVKMKEKGDIPEGYSVSREKKERFSLILESASTNQTSMYLCASSPSNQPQHFGDGTRLSIL.